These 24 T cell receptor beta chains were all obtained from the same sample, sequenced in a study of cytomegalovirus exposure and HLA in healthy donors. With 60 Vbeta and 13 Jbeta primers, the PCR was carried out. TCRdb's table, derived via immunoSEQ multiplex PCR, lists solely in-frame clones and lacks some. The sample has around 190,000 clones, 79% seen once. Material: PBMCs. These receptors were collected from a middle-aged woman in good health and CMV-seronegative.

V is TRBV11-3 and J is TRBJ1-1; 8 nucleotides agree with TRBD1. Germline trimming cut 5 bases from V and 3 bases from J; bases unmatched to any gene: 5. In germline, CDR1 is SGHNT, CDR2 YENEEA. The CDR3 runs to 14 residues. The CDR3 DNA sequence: TGTGCCAGCAGCCGTCGGACAGGGCACACTGAAGCTTTCTTT. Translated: CASSRRTGHTEAFF.

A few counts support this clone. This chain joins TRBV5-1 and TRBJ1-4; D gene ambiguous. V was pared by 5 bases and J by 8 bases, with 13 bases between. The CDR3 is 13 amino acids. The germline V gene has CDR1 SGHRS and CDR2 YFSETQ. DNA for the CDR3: TGCGCCAGCAGTTCGTTTCGTCGGGAAAAACTGTTTTTT. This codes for CASSSFRREKLFF. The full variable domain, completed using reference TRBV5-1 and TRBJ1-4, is KAGVTQTPRYLIKTRGQQVTLSCSPISGHRSVSWYQQTPGQGLQFLFEYFSETQRNKGNFPGRFSGRQFSNSRSEMNVSTLELGDSALYLCASSSFRREKLFFGSGTQLSVL.

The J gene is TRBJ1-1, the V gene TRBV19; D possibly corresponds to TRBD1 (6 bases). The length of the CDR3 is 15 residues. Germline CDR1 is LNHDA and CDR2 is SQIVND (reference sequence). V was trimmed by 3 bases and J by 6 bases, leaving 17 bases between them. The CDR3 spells CASSIRRGGPPEAFF. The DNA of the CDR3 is TGTGCCAGTAGTATTCGGCGGGGGGGGCCCCCTGAAGCTTTCTTT.

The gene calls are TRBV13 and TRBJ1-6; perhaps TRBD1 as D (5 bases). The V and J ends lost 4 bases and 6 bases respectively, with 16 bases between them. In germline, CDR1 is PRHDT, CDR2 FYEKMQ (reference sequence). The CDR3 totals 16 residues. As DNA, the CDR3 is TGTGCCAGCAGCTCGACGGGGGGACTCCTTAATTCACCCCTCCACTTT. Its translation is CASSSTGGLLNSPLHF.

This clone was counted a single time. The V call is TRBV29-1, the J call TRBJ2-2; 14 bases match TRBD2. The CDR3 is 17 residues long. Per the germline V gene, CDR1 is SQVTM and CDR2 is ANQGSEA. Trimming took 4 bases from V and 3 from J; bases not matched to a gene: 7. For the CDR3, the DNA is TGCAGCGTTGGGGGGACTAGCGGGAGTGTGGACACCGGGGAGCTGTTTTTT. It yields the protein CSVGGTSGSVDTGELFF.

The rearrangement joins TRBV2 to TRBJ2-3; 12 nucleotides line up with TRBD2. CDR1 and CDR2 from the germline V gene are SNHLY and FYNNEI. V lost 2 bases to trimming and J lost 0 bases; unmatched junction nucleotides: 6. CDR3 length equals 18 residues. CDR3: CASSETPSGRASTDTQYF. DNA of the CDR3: TGTGCCAGCAGTGAAACTCCTAGCGGGAGGGCCAGCACAGATACGCAGTATTTT.

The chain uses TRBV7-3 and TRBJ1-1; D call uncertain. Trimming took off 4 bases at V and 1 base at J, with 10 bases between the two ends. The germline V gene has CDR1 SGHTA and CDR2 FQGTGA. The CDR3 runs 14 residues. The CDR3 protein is CASSSGLGNTEAFF. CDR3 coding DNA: TGTGCCAGCAGCTCAGGACTGGGGAACACTGAAGCTTTCTTT.

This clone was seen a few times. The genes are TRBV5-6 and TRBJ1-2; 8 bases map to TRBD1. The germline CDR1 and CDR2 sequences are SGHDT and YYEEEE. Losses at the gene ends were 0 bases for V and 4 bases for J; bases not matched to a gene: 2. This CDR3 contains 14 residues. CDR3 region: CASSLGTGTYGYTF. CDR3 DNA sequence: TGTGCCAGCAGCTTGGGGACAGGGACCTATGGCTACACCTTC.

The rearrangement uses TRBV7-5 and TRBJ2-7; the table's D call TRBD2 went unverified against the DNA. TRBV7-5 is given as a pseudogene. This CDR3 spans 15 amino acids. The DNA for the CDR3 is TGTGCCAGCTTCCGACTGAAGCCCTATGTCTACGAGCAGTACTTC. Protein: CASFRLKPYVYEQYF.

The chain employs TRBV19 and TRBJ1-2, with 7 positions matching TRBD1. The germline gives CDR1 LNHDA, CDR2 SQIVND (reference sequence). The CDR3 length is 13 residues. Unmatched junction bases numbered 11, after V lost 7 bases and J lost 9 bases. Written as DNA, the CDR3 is TGTGCCAGTACCCCAACGGGACAGATGAGCTACACCTTC. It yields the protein CASTPTGQMSYTF.

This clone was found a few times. The CDR3 here is CASSLGGQGFNEQYF. The CDR3, as DNA: TGTGCCAGCAGCTTAGGGGGACAGGGATTCAACGAGCAGTACTTC. The chain employs TRBV7-9 and TRBJ2-7; TRBD1 matches 9 bases. The CDR3 loop spans 15 amino acids. V dropped 1 base and J dropped 5; count of bases not matched to a gene: 6. Germline V lookup: CDR1 SEHNR, CDR2 FQNEAQ (reference sequence).

The CDR3 reads CASRYDTSNTEAFF. The CDR3 DNA reads TGTGCCAGCAGATACGACACGAGTAACACTGAAGCTTTCTTT. The chain links TRBV6-1 to TRBJ1-1; D remains ambiguous. The CDR3 spans 14 residues. V lost 6 bases and J 2 bases, leaving 13 bases between the germline ends. Germline V gene sequence: CDR1 MNHNS, CDR2 SASEGT.

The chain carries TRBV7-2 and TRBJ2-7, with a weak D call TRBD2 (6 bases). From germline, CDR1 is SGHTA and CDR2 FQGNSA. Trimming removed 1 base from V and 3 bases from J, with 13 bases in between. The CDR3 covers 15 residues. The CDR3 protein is CASSLDRERLYEQYF. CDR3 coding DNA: TGTGCCAGCAGCTTAGACCGGGAGCGGCTCTACGAGCAGTACTTC.

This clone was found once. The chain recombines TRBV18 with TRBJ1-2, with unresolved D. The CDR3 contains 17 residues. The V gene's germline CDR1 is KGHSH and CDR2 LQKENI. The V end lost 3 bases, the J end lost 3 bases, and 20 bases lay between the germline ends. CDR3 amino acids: CASSPLSGQQEDYGYTF. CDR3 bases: TGTGCCAGCTCACCTTTGTCTGGGCAGCAGGAAGACTATGGCTACACCTTC.

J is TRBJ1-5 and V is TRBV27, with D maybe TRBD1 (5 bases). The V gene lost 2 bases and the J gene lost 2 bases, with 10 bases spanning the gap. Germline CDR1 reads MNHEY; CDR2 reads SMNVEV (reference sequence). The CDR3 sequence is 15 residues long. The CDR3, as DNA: TGTGCCAGCAGTTTAGGAGTAGGGGGCAATCAGCCCCAGCATTTT. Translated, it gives CASSLGVGGNQPQHF.

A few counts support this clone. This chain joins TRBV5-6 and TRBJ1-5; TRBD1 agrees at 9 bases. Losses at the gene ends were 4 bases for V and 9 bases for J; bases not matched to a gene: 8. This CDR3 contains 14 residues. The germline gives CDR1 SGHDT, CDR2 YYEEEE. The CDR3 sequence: CASSGGQGLGPQHF. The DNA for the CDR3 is TGTGCCAGCAGCGGGGGACAGGGTTTAGGGCCCCAGCATTTT.

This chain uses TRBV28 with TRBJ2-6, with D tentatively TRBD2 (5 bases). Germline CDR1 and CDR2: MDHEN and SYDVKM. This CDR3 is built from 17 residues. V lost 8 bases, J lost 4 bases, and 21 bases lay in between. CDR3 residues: CASASSQGLRGANVLTF. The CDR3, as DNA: TGTGCCAGCGCCTCTAGCCAAGGGCTGCGGGGGGCCAACGTCCTGACTTTC.

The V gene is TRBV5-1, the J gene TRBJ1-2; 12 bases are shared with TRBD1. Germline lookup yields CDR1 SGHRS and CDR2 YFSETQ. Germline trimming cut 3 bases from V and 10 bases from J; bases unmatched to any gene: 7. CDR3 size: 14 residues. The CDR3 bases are TGCGCCAGCAGCTCGGTGGGGACAGGGGGCGACTACACCTTC. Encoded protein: CASSSVGTGGDYTF.

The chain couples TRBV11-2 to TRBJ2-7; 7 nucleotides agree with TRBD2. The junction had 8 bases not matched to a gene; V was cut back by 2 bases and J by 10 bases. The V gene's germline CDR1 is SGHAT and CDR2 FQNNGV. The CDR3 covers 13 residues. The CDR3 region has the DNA TGTGCCAGCAGCTTACCAGGACTAGTTTTTCAGTACTTC. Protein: CASSLPGLVFQYF.

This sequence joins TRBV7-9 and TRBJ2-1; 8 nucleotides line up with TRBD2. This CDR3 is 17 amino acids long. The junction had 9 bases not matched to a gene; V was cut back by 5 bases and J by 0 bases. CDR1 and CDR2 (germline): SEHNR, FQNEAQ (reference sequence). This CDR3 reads CASSPSGLTSSYNEQFF. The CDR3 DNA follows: TGTGCCAGCAGCCCTAGCGGGTTAACAAGCTCCTACAATGAGCAGTTCTTC.

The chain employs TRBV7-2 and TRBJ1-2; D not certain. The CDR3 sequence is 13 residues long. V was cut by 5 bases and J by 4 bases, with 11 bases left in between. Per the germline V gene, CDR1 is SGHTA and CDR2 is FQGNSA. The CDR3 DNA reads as TGTGCCAGCAGCCCTCAGGATGGCTATGGCTACACCTTC. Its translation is CASSPQDGYGYTF.

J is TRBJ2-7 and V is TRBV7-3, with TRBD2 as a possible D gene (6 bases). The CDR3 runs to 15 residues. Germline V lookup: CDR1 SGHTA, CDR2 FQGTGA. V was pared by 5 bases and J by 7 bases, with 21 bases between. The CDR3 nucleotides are TGTGCCAGCAGCCGGATGGGACTCCTACTTGGGGAGCAGTACTTC. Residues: CASSRMGLLLGEQYF.

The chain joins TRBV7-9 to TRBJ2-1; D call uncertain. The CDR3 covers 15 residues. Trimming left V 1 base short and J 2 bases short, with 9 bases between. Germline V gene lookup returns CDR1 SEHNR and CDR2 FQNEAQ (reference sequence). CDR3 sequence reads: CASSLVNPTYNEQFF. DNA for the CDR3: TGTGCCAGCAGCTTAGTCAATCCAACCTACAATGAGCAGTTCTTC. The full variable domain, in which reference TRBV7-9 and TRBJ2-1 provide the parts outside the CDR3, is DTGVSQNPRHKITKRGQNVTFRCDPISEHNRLYWYRQTLGQGPEFLTYFQNEAQLEKSRLLSDRFSAERPKGSFSTLEIQRTEQGDSAMYLCASSLVNPTYNEQFFGPGTRLTVL.

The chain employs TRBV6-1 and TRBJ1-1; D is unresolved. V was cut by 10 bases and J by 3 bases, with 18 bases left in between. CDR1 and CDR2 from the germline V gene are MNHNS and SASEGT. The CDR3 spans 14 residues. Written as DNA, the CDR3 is TGTGCCACCCACCAAGAGAGGGCGTACACTGAAGCTTTCTTT. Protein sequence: CATHQERAYTEAFF.